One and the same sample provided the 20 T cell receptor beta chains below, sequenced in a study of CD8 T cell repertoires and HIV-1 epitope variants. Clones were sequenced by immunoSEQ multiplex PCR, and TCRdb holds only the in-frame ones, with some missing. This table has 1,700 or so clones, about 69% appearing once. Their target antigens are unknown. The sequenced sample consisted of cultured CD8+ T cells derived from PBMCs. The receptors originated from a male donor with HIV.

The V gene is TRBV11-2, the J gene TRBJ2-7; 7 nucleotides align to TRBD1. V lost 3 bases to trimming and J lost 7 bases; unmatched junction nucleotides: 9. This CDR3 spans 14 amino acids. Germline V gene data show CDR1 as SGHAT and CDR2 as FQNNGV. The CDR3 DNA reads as TGTGCCAGCAGCTTGGGACAGTACCTTCGTGAGCAGTACTTC. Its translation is CASSLGQYLREQYF.

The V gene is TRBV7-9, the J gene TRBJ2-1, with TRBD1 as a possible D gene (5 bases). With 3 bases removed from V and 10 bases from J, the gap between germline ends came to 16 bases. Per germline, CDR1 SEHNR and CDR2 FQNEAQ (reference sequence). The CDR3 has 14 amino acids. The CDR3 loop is CASSLGVGAREQFF. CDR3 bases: TGTGCCAGCAGCTTGGGTGTAGGGGCTCGAGAGCAGTTCTTC.

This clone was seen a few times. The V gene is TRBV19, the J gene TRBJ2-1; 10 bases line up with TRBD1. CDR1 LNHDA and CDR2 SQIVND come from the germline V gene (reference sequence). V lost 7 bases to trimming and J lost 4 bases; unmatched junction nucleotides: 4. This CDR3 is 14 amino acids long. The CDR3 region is CASTGQGTYNEQFF. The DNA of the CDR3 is TGTGCCAGTACGGGACAGGGGACTTACAATGAGCAGTTCTTC.

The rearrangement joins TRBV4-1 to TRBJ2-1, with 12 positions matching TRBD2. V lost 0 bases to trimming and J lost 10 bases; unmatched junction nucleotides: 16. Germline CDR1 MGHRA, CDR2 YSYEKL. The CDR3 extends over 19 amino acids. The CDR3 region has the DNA TGCGCCAGCAGCCAAGATCTGACTAGCGGGAGTCATCCCTTAGGGGAGCAGTTCTTC. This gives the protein CASSQDLTSGSHPLGEQFF.

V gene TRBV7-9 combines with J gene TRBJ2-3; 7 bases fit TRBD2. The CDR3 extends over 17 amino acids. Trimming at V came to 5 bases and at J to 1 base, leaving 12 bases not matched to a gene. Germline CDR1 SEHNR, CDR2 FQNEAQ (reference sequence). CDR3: CASSPGGGGAGTDTQYF. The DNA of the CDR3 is TGTGCCAGCAGCCCGGGGGGTGGGGGAGCTGGCACAGATACGCAGTATTTT.

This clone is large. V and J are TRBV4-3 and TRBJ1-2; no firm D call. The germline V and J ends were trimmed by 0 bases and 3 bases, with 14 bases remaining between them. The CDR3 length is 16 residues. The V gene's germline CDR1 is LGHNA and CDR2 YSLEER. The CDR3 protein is CASSQDPVELDYGYTF. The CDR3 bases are TGCGCCAGCAGCCAAGATCCCGTCGAACTCGACTATGGCTACACCTTC.

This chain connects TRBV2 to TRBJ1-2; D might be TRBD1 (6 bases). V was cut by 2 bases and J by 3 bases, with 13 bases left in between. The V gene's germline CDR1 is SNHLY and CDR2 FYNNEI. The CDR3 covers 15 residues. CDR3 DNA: TGTGCCAGCAGTGAATTGGTTGGGGGCCACTATGGCTACACCTTC. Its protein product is CASSELVGGHYGYTF.

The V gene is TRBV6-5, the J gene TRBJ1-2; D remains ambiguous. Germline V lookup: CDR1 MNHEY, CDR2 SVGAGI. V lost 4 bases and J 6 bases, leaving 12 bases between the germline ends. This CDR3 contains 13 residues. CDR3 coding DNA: TGTGCCAGCAGTTTACACGATCGGGATGGCTACACCTTC. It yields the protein CASSLHDRDGYTF.

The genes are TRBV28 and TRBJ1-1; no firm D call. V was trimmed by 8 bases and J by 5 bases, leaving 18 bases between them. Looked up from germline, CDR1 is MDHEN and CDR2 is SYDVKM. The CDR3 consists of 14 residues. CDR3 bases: TGTGCCAGCGGTGGGGAGTGGGCAGGAACTGAAGCTTTCTTT. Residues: CASGGEWAGTEAFF.

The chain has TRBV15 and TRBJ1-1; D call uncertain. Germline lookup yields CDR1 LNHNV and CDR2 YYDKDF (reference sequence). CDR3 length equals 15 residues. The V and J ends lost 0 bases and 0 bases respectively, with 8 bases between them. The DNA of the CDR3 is TGTGCCACCAGCAGAGATAGGGCGGTGAACACTGAAGCTTTCTTT. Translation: CATSRDRAVNTEAFF. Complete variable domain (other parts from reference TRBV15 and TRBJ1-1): DAMVIQNPRYQVTQFGKPVTLSCSQTLNHNVMYWYQQKSSQAPKLLFHYYDKDFNNEADTPDNFQSRRPNTSFCFLDIRSPGLGDTAMYLCATSRDRAVNTEAFFGQGTRLTVV.

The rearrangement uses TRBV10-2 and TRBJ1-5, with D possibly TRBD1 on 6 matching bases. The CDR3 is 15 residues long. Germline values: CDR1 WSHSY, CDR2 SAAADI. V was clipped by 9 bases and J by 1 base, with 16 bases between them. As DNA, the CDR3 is TGCGCCAGTTCCCAGGGGTACGTGAGCAATCAGCCCCAGCATTTT. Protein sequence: CASSQGYVSNQPQHF.

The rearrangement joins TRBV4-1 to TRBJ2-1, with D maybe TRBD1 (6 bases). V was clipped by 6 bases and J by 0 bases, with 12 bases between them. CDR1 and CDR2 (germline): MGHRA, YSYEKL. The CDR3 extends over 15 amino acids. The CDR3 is CASRLGTYSYNEQFF. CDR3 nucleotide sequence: TGCGCCAGCAGACTAGGGACATACTCCTACAATGAGCAGTTCTTC.

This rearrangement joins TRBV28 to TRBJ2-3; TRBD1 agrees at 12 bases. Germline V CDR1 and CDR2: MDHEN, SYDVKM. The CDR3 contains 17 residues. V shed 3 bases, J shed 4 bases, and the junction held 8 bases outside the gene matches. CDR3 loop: CASSFGDRGQDPDTQYF. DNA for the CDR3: TGTGCCAGCAGTTTTGGGGACAGGGGGCAAGACCCAGATACGCAGTATTTT.

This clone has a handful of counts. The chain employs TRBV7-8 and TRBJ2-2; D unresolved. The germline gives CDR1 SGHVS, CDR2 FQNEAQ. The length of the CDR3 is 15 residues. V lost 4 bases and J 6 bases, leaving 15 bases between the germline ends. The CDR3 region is CASSSSTPAPGELFF. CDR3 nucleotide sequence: TGTGCCAGCAGCTCCTCGACACCTGCACCCGGGGAGCTGTTTTTT.

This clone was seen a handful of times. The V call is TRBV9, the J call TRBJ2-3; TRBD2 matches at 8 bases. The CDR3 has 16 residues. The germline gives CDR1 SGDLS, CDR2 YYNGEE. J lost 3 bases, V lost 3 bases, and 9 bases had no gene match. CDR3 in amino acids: CASSASGTSQTDTQYF. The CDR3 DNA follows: TGTGCCAGCAGCGCCTCCGGGACTAGTCAAACAGATACGCAGTATTTT.

The CDR3 reads CASSLRGGRAGELFF. The CDR3 coding sequence is TGTGCCAGCAGTTTGCGCGGGGGGAGGGCCGGGGAGCTGTTTTTT. The chain is built from TRBV28 and TRBJ2-2, with 8 bases matching TRBD2. CDR1 is MDHEN, CDR2 SYDVKM, per germline. J was trimmed by 6 bases and V by 3 bases; bases with no gene match: 6. The CDR3 covers 15 residues.

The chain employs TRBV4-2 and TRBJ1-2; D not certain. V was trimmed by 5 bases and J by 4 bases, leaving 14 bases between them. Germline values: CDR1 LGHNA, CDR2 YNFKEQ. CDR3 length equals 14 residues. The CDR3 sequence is CASSENVAGYGYTF. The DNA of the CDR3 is TGTGCCAGCAGCGAGAACGTAGCGGGCTATGGCTACACCTTC.

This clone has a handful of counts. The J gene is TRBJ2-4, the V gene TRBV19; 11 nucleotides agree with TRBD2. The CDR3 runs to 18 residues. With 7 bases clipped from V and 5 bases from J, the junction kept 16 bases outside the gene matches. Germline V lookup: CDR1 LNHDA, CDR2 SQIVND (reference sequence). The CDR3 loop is CASNDRRWGGLAENIQYF. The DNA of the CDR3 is TGTGCCAGTAACGATCGGAGGTGGGGGGGACTAGCGGAAAACATTCAGTACTTC.

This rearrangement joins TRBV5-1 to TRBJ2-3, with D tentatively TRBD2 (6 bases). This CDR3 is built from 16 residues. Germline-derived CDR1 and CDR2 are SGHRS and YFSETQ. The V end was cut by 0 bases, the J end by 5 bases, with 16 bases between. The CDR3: CASSLGPGVGEDTQYF. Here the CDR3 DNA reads TGCGCCAGCAGCTTGGGGCCGGGAGTGGGAGAAGATACGCAGTATTTT.

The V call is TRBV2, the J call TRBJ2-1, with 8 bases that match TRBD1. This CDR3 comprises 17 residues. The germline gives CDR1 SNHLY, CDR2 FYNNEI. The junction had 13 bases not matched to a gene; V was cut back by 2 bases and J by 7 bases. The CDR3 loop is CASSEPKDRVVGNEQFF. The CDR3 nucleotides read TGTGCCAGCAGTGAACCCAAGGACAGGGTGGTTGGGAATGAGCAGTTCTTC. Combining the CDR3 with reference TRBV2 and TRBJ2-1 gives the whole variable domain EPEVTQTPSHQVTQMGQEVILRCVPISNHLYFYWYRQILGQKVEFLVSFYNNEISEKSEIFDDQFSVERPDGSNFTLKIRSTKLEDSAMYFCASSEPKDRVVGNEQFFGPGTRLTVL.